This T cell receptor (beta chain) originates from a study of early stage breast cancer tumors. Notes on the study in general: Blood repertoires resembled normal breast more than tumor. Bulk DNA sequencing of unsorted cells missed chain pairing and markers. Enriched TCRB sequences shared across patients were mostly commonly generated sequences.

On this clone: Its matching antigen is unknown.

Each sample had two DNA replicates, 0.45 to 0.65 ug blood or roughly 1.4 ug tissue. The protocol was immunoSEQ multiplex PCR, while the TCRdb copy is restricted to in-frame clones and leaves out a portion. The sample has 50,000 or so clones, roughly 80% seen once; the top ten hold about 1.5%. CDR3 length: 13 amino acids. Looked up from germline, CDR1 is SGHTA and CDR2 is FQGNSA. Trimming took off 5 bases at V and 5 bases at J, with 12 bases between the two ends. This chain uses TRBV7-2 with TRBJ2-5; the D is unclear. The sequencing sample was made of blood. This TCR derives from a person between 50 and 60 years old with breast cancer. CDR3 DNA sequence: TGTGCCAGCAGCCCTGGGGTGGGCGAGACCCAGTACTTC. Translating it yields CASSPGVGETQYF.